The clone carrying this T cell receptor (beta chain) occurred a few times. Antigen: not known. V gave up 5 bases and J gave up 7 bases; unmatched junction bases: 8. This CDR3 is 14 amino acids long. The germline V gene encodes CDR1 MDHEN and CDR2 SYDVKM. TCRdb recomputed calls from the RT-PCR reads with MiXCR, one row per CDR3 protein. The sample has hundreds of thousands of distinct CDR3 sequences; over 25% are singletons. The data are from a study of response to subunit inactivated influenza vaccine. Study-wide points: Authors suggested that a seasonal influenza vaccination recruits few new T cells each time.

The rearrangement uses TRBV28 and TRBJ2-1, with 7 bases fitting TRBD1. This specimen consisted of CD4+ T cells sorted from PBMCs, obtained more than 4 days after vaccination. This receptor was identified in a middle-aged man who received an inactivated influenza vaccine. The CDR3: CASSGTDTRNEQFF. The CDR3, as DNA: TGTGCCAGCAGTGGGACAGATACTAGAAATGAGCAGTTCTTC. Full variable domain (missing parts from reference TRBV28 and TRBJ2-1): DVKVTQSSRYLVKRTGEKVFLECVQDMDHENMFWYRQDPGLGLRLIYFSYDVKMKEKGDIPEGYSVSREKKERFSLILESASTNQTSMYLCASSGTDTRNEQFFGPGTRLTVL.